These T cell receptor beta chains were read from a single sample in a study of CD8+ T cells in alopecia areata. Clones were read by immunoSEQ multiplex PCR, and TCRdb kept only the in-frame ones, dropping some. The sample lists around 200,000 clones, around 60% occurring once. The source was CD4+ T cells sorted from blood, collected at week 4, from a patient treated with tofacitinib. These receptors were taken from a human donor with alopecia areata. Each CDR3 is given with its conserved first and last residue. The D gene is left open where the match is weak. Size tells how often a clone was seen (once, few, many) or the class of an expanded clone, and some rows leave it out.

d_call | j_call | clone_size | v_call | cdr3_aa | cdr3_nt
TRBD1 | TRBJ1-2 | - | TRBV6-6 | CASSDRARWDGYTF | TGTGCCAGCAGTGACAGGGCCCGTTGGGATGGCTACACCTTC
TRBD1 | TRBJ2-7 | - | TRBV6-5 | CASSNRQGAYEQYF | TGTGCCAGCAGTAACCGACAGGGGGCCTACGAGCAGTACTTC
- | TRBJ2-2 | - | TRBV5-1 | CASSPMTVTGELFF | TGCGCCAGCAGCCCGATGACAGTCACCGGGGAGCTGTTTTTT
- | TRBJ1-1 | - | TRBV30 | CAWSVTERAFF | TGTGCCTGGAGTGTAACAGAGAGGGCTTTCTTT
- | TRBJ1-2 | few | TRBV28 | CASSLSGRVYGYTF | TGTGCCAGCAGTTTATCGGGGCGGGTGTATGGCTACACCTTC
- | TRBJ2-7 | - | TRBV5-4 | CASSFGGTTYEQYF | TGTGCCAGCAGCTTCGGGGGGACAACCTACGAGCAGTACTTC
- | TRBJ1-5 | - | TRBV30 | CAWSKGRGQPQHF | TGTGCCTGGAGCAAGGGGCGGGGTCAGCCCCAGCATTTT
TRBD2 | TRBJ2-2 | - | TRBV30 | CAWSVTSGNTGELFF | TGTGCCTGGAGTGTAACTAGCGGGAACACCGGGGAGCTGTTTTTT
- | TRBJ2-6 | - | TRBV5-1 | CASSFGGAQGANVLTF | TGCGCCAGCAGCTTTGGGGGGGCGCAAGGGGCCAACGTCCTGACTTTC
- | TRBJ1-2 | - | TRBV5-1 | CASSFGSNYGYTF | TGCGCCAGCAGTTTCGGGAGTAACTATGGCTACACCTTC
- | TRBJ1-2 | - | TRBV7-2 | CASSLEAGPRGYTF | TGTGCCAGCAGCTTAGAGGCAGGGCCACGTGGCTACACCTTC
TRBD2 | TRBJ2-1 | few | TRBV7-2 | CASSPPGLAGHNEQFF | TGTGCCAGCAGCCCCCCGGGACTAGCGGGACACAATGAGCAGTTCTTC
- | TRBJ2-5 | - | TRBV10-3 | CAISGVQETQYF | TGTGCCATCAGTGGGGTCCAAGAGACCCAGTACTTC
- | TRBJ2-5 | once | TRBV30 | CAWSVRGIRETQYF | TGTGCCTGGAGTGTACGGGGGATTAGAGAGACCCAGTACTTC
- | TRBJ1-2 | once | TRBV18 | CASSLDRNYGYTF | TGTGCCAGCTCCCTCGACAGAAACTATGGCTACACCTTC
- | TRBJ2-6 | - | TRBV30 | CAWGGAVSGANVLTF | TGTGCCTGGGGAGGGGCCGTCTCTGGGGCCAACGTCCTGACTTTC
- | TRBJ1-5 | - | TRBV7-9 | CASSFEGGNQPQHF | TGTGCCAGCAGCTTCGAGGGGGGCAATCAGCCCCAGCATTTT
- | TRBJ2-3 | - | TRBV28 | CASSPHRGGGTDTQYF | TGTGCCAGCAGTCCACACAGGGGAGGAGGCACAGATACGCAGTATTTT
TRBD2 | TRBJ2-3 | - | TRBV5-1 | CASSFGRAADTQYF | TGCGCCAGCAGCTTCGGGAGGGCGGCAGATACGCAGTATTTT
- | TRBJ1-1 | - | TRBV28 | CASSLTGREAFF | TGTGCCAGCAGTTTAACGGGCAGAGAAGCTTTCTTT
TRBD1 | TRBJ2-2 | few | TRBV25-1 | CASTTGGASTGELFF | TGTGCCAGCACAACAGGGGGCGCGTCCACCGGGGAGCTGTTTTTT
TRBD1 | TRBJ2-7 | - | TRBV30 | CAGKSGTGDYEQYF | TGTGCCGGAAAATCCGGGACAGGGGACTACGAGCAGTACTTC
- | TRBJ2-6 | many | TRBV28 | CASSLPGANVLTF | TGTGCCAGCAGTTTACCCGGGGCCAACGTCCTGACTTTC
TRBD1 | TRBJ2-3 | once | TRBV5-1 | CASRAGTASTDTQYF | TGCGCCAGCAGGGCCGGGACAGCAAGCACAGATACGCAGTATTTT
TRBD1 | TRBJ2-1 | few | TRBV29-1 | CSVDTARQGNEQFF | TGCAGCGTTGATACAGCGAGACAGGGGAATGAGCAGTTCTTC
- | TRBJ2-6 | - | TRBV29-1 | CSVEREAGANVLTF | TGCAGCGTTGAACGTGAGGCTGGGGCCAACGTCCTGACTTTC
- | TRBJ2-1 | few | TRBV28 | CASSSKTSWFF | TGTGCCAGCAGCAGTAAAACTAGTTGGTTCTTC
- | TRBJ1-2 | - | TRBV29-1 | CSVEGRGANYGYTF | TGCAGCGTTGAGGGTCGGGGCGCCAACTATGGCTACACCTTC
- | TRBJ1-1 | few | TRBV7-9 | CASSLATQGGTEAFF | TGTGCCAGCAGCTTAGCTACCCAGGGCGGTACTGAAGCTTTCTTT
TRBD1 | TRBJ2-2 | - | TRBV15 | CATSRGTGGTGELFF | TGTGCCACCAGCAGGGGGACAGGGGGCACCGGGGAGCTGTTTTTT
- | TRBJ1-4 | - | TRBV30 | CAWSPSGEKLFF | TGTGCCTGGAGTCCTAGTGGGGAAAAACTGTTTTTT
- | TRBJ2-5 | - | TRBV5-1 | CASSSPGPETQYF | TGCGCCAGCAGCTCGCCGGGCCCAGAGACCCAGTACTTC
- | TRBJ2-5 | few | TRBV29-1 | CSGYVETQYF | TGCAGCGGTTATGTTGAGACCCAGTACTTC
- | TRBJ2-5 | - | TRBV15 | CATSRLGTQYF | TGTGCCACCAGTCGTCTGGGGACCCAGTACTTC
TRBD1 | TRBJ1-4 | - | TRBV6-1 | CASSDTGGRAEKLFF | TGTGCCAGCAGTGACACAGGGGGCCGTGCTGAAAAACTGTTTTTT
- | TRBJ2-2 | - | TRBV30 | CAWSAARDRLPGELFF | TGTGCCTGGAGTGCCGCCCGTGACAGGTTACCCGGGGAGCTGTTTTTT
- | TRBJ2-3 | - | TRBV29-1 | CSGLISTDTQYF | TGCAGCGGACTTATATCTACAGATACGCAGTATTTT
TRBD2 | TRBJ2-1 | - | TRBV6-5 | CASSPRLAGDEFF | TGTGCCAGCAGTCCTCGACTAGCGGGAGATGAGTTCTTC
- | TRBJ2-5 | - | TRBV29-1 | CSVELGAEETQYF | TGCAGCGTTGAATTGGGGGCTGAAGAGACCCAGTACTTC
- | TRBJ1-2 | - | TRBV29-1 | CSVGDLMRNYGYTF | TGCAGCGTTGGTGACTTGATGAGGAACTATGGCTACACCTTC
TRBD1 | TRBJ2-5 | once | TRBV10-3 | CAIREGQGRPKETQYF | TGTGCCATCAGGGAAGGACAGGGTAGACCAAAAGAGACCCAGTACTTC
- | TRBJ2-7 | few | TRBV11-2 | CASSPREFSYEQYF | TGTGCCAGCAGCCCTCGGGAGTTCTCCTACGAGCAGTACTTC
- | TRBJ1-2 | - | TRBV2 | CASREGSSGGYTF | TGTGCCAGCAGAGAGGGATCCTCAGGGGGCTACACCTTC
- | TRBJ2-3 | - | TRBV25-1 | CASSEYVAGSLADTQYF | TGTGCCAGCAGTGAATATGTGGCCGGGAGTTTAGCCGATACGCAGTATTTT
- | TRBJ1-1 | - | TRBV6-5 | CASRGYGSAEAFF | TGTGCCAGCAGGGGTTATGGCAGCGCTGAAGCTTTCTTT
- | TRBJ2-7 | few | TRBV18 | CASSPQGGDYEQYF | TGTGCCAGCTCCCCACAGGGAGGGGACTACGAGCAGTACTTC
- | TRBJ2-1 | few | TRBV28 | CASRPPGQGTYNEQFF | TGTGCCAGCAGACCACCCGGGCAGGGCACCTACAATGAGCAGTTCTTC
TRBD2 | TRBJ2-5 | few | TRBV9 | CASSLDPSGSQETQYF | TGTGCCAGCAGCCTAGACCCTAGCGGGAGTCAGGAGACCCAGTACTTC
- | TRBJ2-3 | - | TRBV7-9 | CASSRGDTQYF | TGTGCCAGCAGCCGAGGAGATACGCAGTATTTT
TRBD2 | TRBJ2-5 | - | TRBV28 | CASAIAGKVEETQYF | TGTGCCAGCGCGATAGCGGGAAAGGTCGAAGAGACCCAGTACTTC
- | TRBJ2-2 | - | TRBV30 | CAKTGNTGELFF | TGTGCCAAGACAGGGAACACCGGGGAGCTGTTTTTT
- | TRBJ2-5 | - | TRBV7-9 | CASSLDGAQYF | TGTGCCAGCAGCTTAGATGGGGCCCAGTACTTC
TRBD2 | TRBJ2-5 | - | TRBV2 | CASRIDNAGARVSQYF | TGTGCCAGCAGGATCGATAACGCGGGAGCCCGTGTGTCCCAGTACTTC
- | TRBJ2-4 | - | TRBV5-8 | CASSPYGRGWDIQYF | TGTGCCAGCAGCCCATACGGCCGAGGGTGGGACATTCAGTACTTC
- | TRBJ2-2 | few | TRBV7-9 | CASSLYTGELFF | TGTGCCAGCAGCCTCTACACCGGGGAGCTGTTTTTT